Listed below are T cell receptor beta chains from one sample, sequenced in a study of cytomegalovirus exposure and HLA in healthy donors. Assay used: immunoSEQ multiplex PCR; TCRdb lists only in-frame clones, some missing. The sample lists under 150,000 clones, under 80% occurring once. Sample: PBMCs. The origin of the receptors is a woman aged 40 to 55 in good health and CMV-seropositive. Both conserved end residues are part of each CDR3. D genes are given only for firm matches. Only some rows state a clone size, as once, few, many or a class for expanded clones.

TGTGCCAGTAGTACGGGACAGGGGTACGAGCAGTACTTC | CASSTGQGYEQYF | TRBD1 | TRBJ2-7 | - | TRBV19
TGTGCCAGCAGTGCCCCACTTCTGCGGGGGCAAGAGACCCAGTACTTC | CASSAPLLRGQETQYF | TRBD2 | TRBJ2-5 | - | TRBV2
TGTGCCAGCAGCCAAGATTGGGACAGGCATCGTGAAGCTTTCTTT | CASSQDWDRHREAFF | TRBD1 | TRBJ1-1 | few | TRBV4-2
TGTGCCAGCAGTCGGGGGGCTTATGGCTACACCTTC | CASSRGAYGYTF | - | TRBJ1-2 | - | TRBV25-1
TGTGCCAGCAGCTTAGTTCAGGGTTCTTGGGTGGGATACACCTTC | CASSLVQGSWVGYTF | - | TRBJ1-2 | - | TRBV7-2
TGTGCCAGCAGCTCCTCGAGGGGGTCTGCGAACACCGGGGAGCTGTTTTTT | CASSSSRGSANTGELFF | - | TRBJ2-2 | - | TRBV7-6
TGTGCCAGCAGTCTAGCGGGAGGCACAGATACGCAGTATTTT | CASSLAGGTDTQYF | TRBD2 | TRBJ2-3 | - | TRBV9
TGTGCCAGCTCACCGTGGCAGGGGATGGGGCTCAGCTATTTACCCGAGGCTAACTATGGCTACACCTTC | CASSPWQGMGLSYLPEANYGYTF | - | TRBJ1-2 | - | TRBV18
TGTGCCAGCAGCTTAGTTACGTCAGGCTTTGAGCAGTTCTTC | CASSLVTSGFEQFF | - | TRBJ2-1 | few | TRBV7-8
TGTGCCAGCTCACCAAGCATCGGACAGGGCCACGAGCAGTACTTC | CASSPSIGQGHEQYF | TRBD1 | TRBJ2-7 | once | TRBV18
TGTGCCAGCAGCGCCGGGGACAGGGGAATCTATGGCTACACCTTC | CASSAGDRGIYGYTF | TRBD1 | TRBJ1-2 | - | TRBV9
TGTGCCTGGAGTGTCGTACGGACTAGCGGGATTGTCTACAATGAGCAGTTCTTC | CAWSVVRTSGIVYNEQFF | TRBD2 | TRBJ2-1 | - | TRBV30
TGTGCCAGCAGCGCAAAACCTGAGGCCAAAAACATTCAGTACTTC | CASSAKPEAKNIQYF | - | TRBJ2-4 | - | TRBV9
TGTGCCAGCAGTCTATTAGGGGCCCACTCCTACAATGAGCAGTTCTTC | CASSLLGAHSYNEQFF | - | TRBJ2-1 | - | TRBV11-1